These 18 T cell receptor beta chains were all obtained from the same sample, sequenced in a study of regulatory T cells in long-lasting Graves disease. With iRepertoire HTBI primers and Arm-PCR of CDR3 regions, TCR beta libraries were built. TCRdb called the multiplex PCR reads again in MiXCR, with one record for every CDR3 protein. The profile shows about 460,000 distinct CDR3 sequences, about 20% of them singletons. Time point specified: persistent/refractory GD, antithyroid drugs over 5 years with positive TRAb. RNA extracted from PBMCs served as the sequencing template. Sequenced here: peripheral blood mononuclear cells (PBMCs), sampled when the disease was refractory, from a patient treated with antithyroid drugs. These receptors were collected from a female donor with Graves disease.

V usage is TRBV6-2 or TRBV6-3 and J usage is TRBJ1-6; perhaps TRBD1 as D (6 bases). The CDR3 is made up of 14 amino acids. Germline V gives CDR1 MNHEY, CDR2 SVGEGT. V lost 5 bases to trimming and J lost 7 bases, with 12 bases between them. CDR3 sequence: CASSEGGRNSPLHF. DNA of the CDR3: TGTGCCAGCAGTGAGGGGGGAAGAAATTCACCCCTCCACTTT.

V is TRBV19 and J is TRBJ1-1, with TRBD1 matching over 12 bases. Germline V lookup: CDR1 LNHDA, CDR2 SQIVND (reference sequence). V trimming: 1 base; J trimming: 9 bases; junction bases outside the gene matches: 12. This CDR3 region has 17 residues. The DNA for the CDR3 is TGTGCCAGTAGTATAGCAGGGACAGGGGGCGCCGCGGTTCAAGCTTTCTTT. The encoded protein is CASSIAGTGGAAVQAFF.

In DNA form, the CDR3 reads TGTGCCAGTAGTCCCGTAAAACTACAGAGAGATCAGCCCCAGCATTTT. Amino acids: CASSPVKLQRDQPQHF. The genes are TRBV19 and TRBJ1-5, with D unresolved. Germline V lookup: CDR1 LNHDA, CDR2 SQIVND (reference sequence). The ends were cut back, 5 bases at V and 5 bases at J, with 19 bases in the middle. The CDR3 is made up of 16 amino acids.

This clonotype came up a few times. V is TRBV28 and J is TRBJ2-5; 7 nucleotides line up with TRBD1. Germline V CDR1 and CDR2: MDHEN, SYDVKM. The CDR3 sequence is 15 residues long. After removal of 5 bases from V and 4 bases from J, the junction contained 10 bases not matched to a gene. CDR3 in amino acids: CASSRVDRLGETQYF. CDR3 in DNA: TGTGCCAGCAGTCGAGTGGACAGGCTGGGAGAGACCCAGTACTTC.

This clonotype was found a few times. The chain carries TRBV7-2 and TRBJ1-5; D is uncertain. The CDR3 extends over 13 amino acids. Germline values: CDR1 SGHTA, CDR2 FQGNSA. Deletions cut 3 bases from V and 7 bases from J, with 10 bases between. CDR3 nucleotides: TGTGCCAGCAGCTTGAGGGTTGCGCAGCCCCAGCATTTT. It codes for CASSLRVAQPQHF.

The CDR3 is CASSFPPSGERTEAFF. The CDR3 nucleotides are TGTGCCAGCAGCTTCCCCCCGTCAGGGGAAAGAACTGAAGCTTTCTTT. V gene TRBV7-3 combines with J gene TRBJ1-1; TRBD1 is a possible D gene (6 bases). V lost 3 bases and J 5 bases, leaving 19 bases between the germline ends. The CDR3 contains 16 residues. CDR1 is SGHTA and CDR2 is FQGTGA in the germline V gene. The whole variable domain, remainder taken from reference TRBV7-3 and TRBJ1-1, is GAGVSQTPSNKVTEKGKYVELRCDPISGHTALYWYRQSLGQGPEFLIYFQGTGAADDSGLPNDRFFAVRPEGSVSTLKIQRTERGDSAVYLCASSFPPSGERTEAFFGQGTRLTVV.

This clonotype was found a few times. The chain is built from TRBV5-1 and TRBJ1-1; 9 bases fit TRBD1. Losses at the gene ends were 4 bases for V and 3 bases for J; bases not matched to a gene: 7. Looked up from germline, CDR1 is SGHRS and CDR2 is YFSETQ. There are 15 residues in the CDR3. The DNA of the CDR3 is TGCGCCAGCAGCCGGACAGGGGCAGGGGACACTGAAGCTTTCTTT. Amino acids: CASSRTGAGDTEAFF.

This clonotype has more than one count but fewer than ten. This chain connects TRBV5-1 to TRBJ1-1; no firm D call. V was cut by 4 bases and J by 1 base, with 14 bases left in between. There are 15 residues in the CDR3. The germline V gene has CDR1 SGHRS and CDR2 YFSETQ. In DNA form, the CDR3 reads TGCGCCAGCAGCCCTCCGAGAGGAGAGAACACTGAAGCTTTCTTT. Protein product: CASSPPRGENTEAFF.

The CDR3 here is CASRTNGNIQYF. CDR3 nucleotide sequence: TGTGCCAGCAGAACCAATGGAAACATTCAGTACTTC. The V gene is TRBV6-1, the J gene TRBJ2-4; D gene uncertain. Germline loops: CDR1 MNHNS, CDR2 SASEGT. Trimming took off 6 bases at V and 6 bases at J, with 9 bases between the two ends. This CDR3 comprises 12 residues.

Comments on this clonotype: The junction shows a germline mismatch at one end, possibly a read error. This rearrangement joins TRBV5-1 to TRBJ2-1; no definite D call. Germline V gene data show CDR1 as SGHRS and CDR2 as YFSETQ. The CDR3 has 14 residues. In DNA form, the CDR3 reads TGTGCCAGCAGCTTGGATGGACCTTACAATGAGCAGTTCTTC. It yields the protein CASSLDGPYNEQFF.

The chain recombines TRBV6-1 with TRBJ1-3; D is unclear. Germline V gene sequence: CDR1 MNHNS, CDR2 SASEGT. The germline V and J ends were trimmed by 6 bases and 4 bases, with 13 bases remaining between them. The CDR3 has 14 amino acids. The CDR3: CASSSYGTGNTIYF. For the CDR3, the DNA is TGTGCCAGCAGCTCCTACGGTACCGGAAACACCATATATTTT.

This clonotype has at least ten counts. The rearrangement uses TRBV12-3 or TRBV12-4 and TRBJ2-6; no definite D call. V shed 4 bases and J shed 4 bases, with 5 bases lying between them. CDR3 length: 13 amino acids. The CDR3 loop reads CASSWAGANVLTF. CDR3 in DNA: TGTGCCAGCAGTTGGGCCGGGGCCAACGTCCTGACTTTC.

This clonotype was observed many times. This chain uses TRBV11-1 with TRBJ2-7, with D possibly matching TRBD1 (8 bases). Germline CDR1 reads SGHAT; CDR2 reads FQDESV (reference sequence). This CDR3 has 16 residues. V was pared by 6 bases and J by 0 bases, with 18 bases between. The CDR3 here is CASSGGQGGYSYEQYF. CDR3 nucleotides: TGTGCCAGCAGTGGTGGACAGGGAGGGTACTCCTACGAGCAGTACTTC.

This clonotype has a count of ten or more. The chain uses TRBV12-3 or TRBV12-4 and TRBJ1-1; D not certain. The CDR3 loop spans 13 amino acids. With 6 bases removed from V and 1 base from J, the gap between germline ends came to 9 bases. This CDR3 reads CASRLTENTEAFF. The CDR3 DNA sequence: TGTGCCAGCAGGTTAACAGAGAACACTGAAGCTTTCTTT.

This clonotype was counted a few times. DNA of the CDR3: TGTGCCAGTAGTATAGGACAGAGGGGGATTGACGAGCAGTACTTC. It encodes CASSIGQRGIDEQYF. V usage is TRBV19 and J usage is TRBJ2-7; maybe TRBD1 (6 bases). Trimming stripped 1 base from V and 5 bases from J, with 15 bases between. This CDR3 is 15 amino acids long. Germline CDR1 and CDR2: LNHDA and SQIVND (reference sequence).

This clonotype was seen only a few times. The chain carries TRBV20-1 and TRBJ2-7; D tentatively reads TRBD1 or TRBD2 (5 bases each). Germline V gives CDR1 DFQATT, CDR2 SNEGSKA (reference sequence). The CDR3 runs to 14 residues. Trimming shortened V by 3 bases and J by 0 bases, and 12 bases separated the two germline ends. The CDR3 region is CSARGSGTSYEQYF. Written as DNA, the CDR3 is TGCAGTGCTAGGGGATCAGGGACCTCCTACGAGCAGTACTTC.

This clonotype was seen many times. The chain couples TRBV6-1 to TRBJ1-5; no clear D. Trimming took 4 bases from V and 3 from J, leaving 13 bases between them. The CDR3 sequence is 15 residues long. Germline CDR1 MNHNS, CDR2 SASEGT. The CDR3 coding sequence is TGTGCCAGCAGTGGGAGGACCGGGATCAATCAGCCCCAGCATTTT. It encodes CASSGRTGINQPQHF.

The chain uses TRBV20-1 and TRBJ1-5, with TRBD1 as a possible D gene (6 bases). V gave up 3 bases and J gave up 2 bases, with 17 bases separating them. CDR1 is DFQATT, CDR2 SNEGSKA, per germline (reference sequence). The CDR3 spans 16 residues. The CDR3 DNA sequence: TGCAGTGCTAGGAGGGGGGAGGATGTCGGCAATCAGCCCCAGCATTTT. Its protein product is CSARRGEDVGNQPQHF.